Presented here are 32 T cell receptor beta chains from one specimen sequenced in a study of OX40 agonist ivuxolimab in advanced cancers. The protocol was immunoSEQ multiplex PCR, while the TCRdb copy is restricted to in-frame clones and leaves out a portion. The data hold nearly 20,000 clones, with 83% observed a single time. Sequences were derived from CD4+ or CD8+ T cells sorted from blood, sampled in a trial of the OX40 agonist ivuxolimab. The receptors were gathered from an adult with an advanced solid tumor such as melanoma, head and neck, liver or kidney cancer.

The chain uses TRBV7-2 and TRBJ2-7; D not resolved. The germline V gene encodes CDR1 SGHTA and CDR2 FQGNSA. The CDR3 is 13 residues long. V lost 5 bases to trimming and J lost 3 bases, with 11 bases between them. The CDR3 reads CASSPSAYYEQYF. As DNA, the CDR3 is TGTGCCAGCAGCCCCTCGGCCTACTACGAGCAGTACTTC.

The chain employs TRBV13 and TRBJ2-7; TRBD1 might be the D (6 bases). Trimming cost V 4 bases and J 4 bases, with 11 bases left between them. Germline V gene data show CDR1 as PRHDT and CDR2 as FYEKMQ (reference sequence). This CDR3 has 13 residues. CDR3 coding DNA: TGTGCCAGCAGCTCACCCAGGGGATACGAGCAGTACTTC. Its translation is CASSSPRGYEQYF.

This rearrangement joins TRBV19 to TRBJ1-5; no clear D. V gave up 5 bases and J gave up 3 bases, with 14 bases separating them. This CDR3 has 15 residues. CDR1 is LNHDA and CDR2 is SQIVND in the germline V gene (reference sequence). This CDR3 is CASSLASGVNQPQHF. The DNA for the CDR3 is TGTGCCAGTAGTTTGGCTTCGGGAGTCAATCAGCCCCAGCATTTT.

The chain couples TRBV23-1 to TRBJ2-2; D is ambiguous. TRBV23-1 carries the ORF label, with uncertain function. CDR3 length: 13 amino acids. The V end was cut by 11 bases, the J end by 1 base, with 11 bases between. CDR3 nucleotides: TGCGCCCCCCACGGGCTGAACACCGGGGAGCTGTTTTTT. Amino acids: CAPHGLNTGELFF.

The chain links TRBV28 to TRBJ1-5; D gene unclear. CDR1 and CDR2 from the germline V gene are MDHEN and SYDVKM. The CDR3 spans 15 residues. V was clipped by 6 bases and J by 2 bases, with 14 bases between them. The CDR3 DNA is TGTGCCAGCAGGAGGGATTTTAGGGGCAATCAGCCCCAGCATTTT. Encoded protein: CASRRDFRGNQPQHF.

This clone was found a few times. The V and J genes are TRBV4-1 and TRBJ2-4; 7 bases align to TRBD1. The V segment lost 4 bases and the J segment 3 bases; nucleotides outside the gene matches: 9. The CDR3 consists of 16 residues. The germline V gene has CDR1 MGHRA and CDR2 YSYEKL. As DNA, the CDR3 is TGCGCCAGCAGCCTACTGACCGGGACAGTCAAAAACATTCAGTACTTC. It codes for CASSLLTGTVKNIQYF.

V usage is TRBV2 and J usage is TRBJ2-3, with 7 bases identical to TRBD2. CDR3 length: 17 residues. Looked up from germline, CDR1 is SNHLY and CDR2 is FYNNEI. The ends lost 2 bases at V and 4 bases at J; junction bases unmatched: 12. The CDR3 here is CASSEWLAGVNADTQYF. CDR3 sequence (DNA): TGTGCCAGCAGTGAATGGCTCGCGGGAGTCAACGCAGATACGCAGTATTTT.

This clone rates as medium-sized. This rearrangement joins TRBV14 to TRBJ1-4; 10 bases are a match to TRBD1. Germline CDR1 is SGHDN and CDR2 is FVKESK. V shed 5 bases, J shed 7 bases, and the junction held 7 bases outside the gene matches. The CDR3 spans 15 residues. The DNA for the CDR3 is TGTGCCAGCAGCGGGGGACAGGGGATGGGTGAAAAACTGTTTTTT. Residues: CASSGGQGMGEKLFF.

The chain joins TRBV7-8 to TRBJ1-5; possibly TRBD1 for D (5 bases). Per the germline V gene, CDR1 is SGHVS and CDR2 is FQNEAQ. With 2 bases removed from V and 6 bases from J, the gap between germline ends came to 17 bases. The CDR3 is 16 residues long. The CDR3 DNA reads TGTGCCAGCAGCTTAAAGGTCGCAGGACAAGCTCAGCCCCAGCATTTT. Protein product: CASSLKVAGQAQPQHF.

The chain couples TRBV7-9 to TRBJ2-1; 13 nucleotides line up with TRBD2. V lost 4 bases and J lost 7; bases outside the gene matches: 4. The CDR3 runs to 15 residues. Germline CDR1 SEHNR, CDR2 FQNEAQ (reference sequence). Here the CDR3 reads CASSYGLAGVNEQFF. The CDR3 nucleotides are TGTGCCAGCAGCTATGGACTAGCGGGGGTAAATGAGCAGTTCTTC.

This chain uses TRBV27 with TRBJ2-2; TRBD1 might be the D (6 bases). CDR1 MNHEY and CDR2 SMNVEV come from the germline V gene (reference sequence). Trimming cost V 6 bases and J 2 bases, with 10 bases left between them. The CDR3 contains 14 residues. The CDR3 DNA follows: TGTGCCAGCAGCGGACAGATCAACACCGGGGAGCTGTTTTTT. Translation gives CASSGQINTGELFF.

The chain recombines TRBV25-1 with TRBJ2-1, with TRBD2 identical over 10 bases. Germline values: CDR1 MGHDK, CDR2 SYGVNS. The trim removed 5 bases at V and 7 bases at J, leaving 5 bases unmatched. The CDR3 is 14 amino acids. For the CDR3, the DNA is TGTGCCAGCAGTTTGGTGACTAGCGGGAATGAGCAGTTCTTC. Amino acid sequence: CASSLVTSGNEQFF. The full variable domain, its missing parts supplied by reference TRBV25-1 and TRBJ2-1, is EADIYQTPRYLVIGTGKKITLECSQTMGHDKMYWYQQDPGMELHLIHYSYGVNSTEKGDLSSESTVSRIRTEHFPLTLESARPSHTSQYLCASSLVTSGNEQFFGPGTRLTVL.

The V gene is TRBV11-2, the J gene TRBJ2-1, with 7 bases that match TRBD2. This CDR3 region has 17 residues. V shed 5 bases, J shed 1 base, and the junction held 11 bases outside the gene matches. Germline-derived CDR1 and CDR2 are SGHAT and FQNNGV. CDR3 sequence: CASSHPYMRESYNEQFF. The CDR3 region has the DNA TGTGCCAGCAGCCACCCCTATATGCGGGAGTCCTACAATGAGCAGTTCTTC.

CDR3: CATLDRAEKLFF. The CDR3, as DNA: TGTGCCACCTTGGACAGGGCAGAAAAACTGTTTTTT. The chain couples TRBV25-1 to TRBJ1-4; 8 bases match TRBD1. J lost 8 bases, V lost 10 bases, and 6 bases had no gene match. Germline loops: CDR1 MGHDK, CDR2 SYGVNS. CDR3 size: 12 residues.

This clone appeared a single time. The rearrangement joins TRBV2 to TRBJ2-1, with a weak D call TRBD1 (5 bases). CDR3 length: 12 residues. Per the germline V gene, CDR1 is SNHLY and CDR2 is FYNNEI. Trimming pared 3 bases from V and 5 bases from J, leaving 5 bases between. The CDR3 DNA follows: TGTGCCAGCAGTGACAGGGACAATGAGCAGTTCTTC. It is translated as CASSDRDNEQFF.

A remark on this clone: Other DNA sequences from this sample encode an identical CDR3 as well. The chain has TRBV27 and TRBJ2-5; 12 bases line up with TRBD2. CDR3 length equals 15 residues. The V gene end was trimmed by 4 bases and the J gene end by 5 bases; junction bases not matched to a gene: 5. Germline CDR1 is MNHEY and CDR2 is SMNVEV (reference sequence). The DNA for the CDR3 is TGTGCCAGCAGTTCCACTAGCGGGGGGCCGGAGACCCAGTACTTC. This sequence encodes CASSSTSGGPETQYF.

This clone was detected ten times or more. This chain joins TRBV29-1 and TRBJ1-5; D remains unclear. Germline V gene lookup returns CDR1 SQVTM and CDR2 ANQGSEA. The CDR3 is 14 residues long. The V gene lost 3 bases and the J gene lost 0 bases, with 9 bases spanning the gap. CDR3 loop: CSVEEGVSNQPQHF. The CDR3 region has the DNA TGCAGCGTTGAGGAGGGTGTTAGCAATCAGCCCCAGCATTTT.

The gene calls are TRBV27 and TRBJ2-1; 7 bases map to TRBD2. V was pared by 3 bases and J by 2 bases, with 4 bases of the junction left unmatched. Germline lookup yields CDR1 MNHEY and CDR2 SMNVEV (reference sequence). CDR3 length: 15 residues. The CDR3 DNA is TGTGCCAGCAGTTTGGGGGGGACGCCCTACAATGAGCAGTTCTTC. Its translation is CASSLGGTPYNEQFF.

The chain links TRBV10-3 to TRBJ1-6; D unclear. This CDR3 spans 14 amino acids. V was pared by 7 bases and J by 4 bases, with 11 bases between. Germline CDR1 is ENHRY and CDR2 is SYGVKD. CDR3 DNA: TGTGCCATCACCCCCGGGTTATATAATTCACCCCTCCACTTT. Protein sequence: CAITPGLYNSPLHF.

This clone was recorded only once. This rearrangement joins TRBV27 to TRBJ2-3; 11 positions match TRBD1. J was trimmed by 3 bases and V by 5 bases; bases with no gene match: 10. Germline V gene sequence: CDR1 MNHEY, CDR2 SMNVEV (reference sequence). The CDR3 contains 17 residues. Here the CDR3 DNA reads TGTGCCAGCAGTGCCCTCAAGGACAGGGGGCGTACAGATACGCAGTATTTT. Translating gives CASSALKDRGRTDTQYF.

This clone has only a few counts. The J gene is TRBJ2-1, the V gene TRBV7-8; the D gene is possibly TRBD1 (7 bases). Per the germline V gene, CDR1 is SGHVS and CDR2 is FQNEAQ. The V end was cut by 5 bases, the J end by 4 bases, with 15 bases between. There are 15 residues in the CDR3. DNA for the CDR3: TGTGCCAGCAGCCCAGTGGCAGGGGGGTACAATGAGCAGTTCTTC. Its translation: CASSPVAGGYNEQFF.

V gene TRBV10-1 combines with J gene TRBJ2-7; 9 nucleotides match TRBD1. CDR3 size: 9 residues. The V gene's germline CDR1 is WNHNN and CDR2 SYGVQD (reference sequence). The CDR3 nucleotides are TGCGCCAGCAGTTACAGGGGGCGCGTC. It yields the protein CASSYRGRV.

The chain has TRBV27 and TRBJ2-7; D might be TRBD2 (5 bases). The germline CDR1 and CDR2 sequences are MNHEY and SMNVEV (reference sequence). Trimming removed 0 bases at V and 9 bases at J, with 12 bases between. The CDR3 is 13 residues long. CDR3 bases: TGTGCCAGCAGTTTATCGGGCGGGTTCGGGCAGTACTTC. Protein: CASSLSGGFGQYF.

The V gene is TRBV5-6, the J gene TRBJ2-7; TRBD1 is a possible D gene (5 bases). V lost 1 base to trimming and J lost 5 bases, with 13 bases between them. Germline values: CDR1 SGHDT, CDR2 YYEEEE. The CDR3 is 14 residues long. CDR3 protein: CASSLNQGFDEQYF. CDR3 nucleotides: TGTGCCAGCAGCTTGAATCAGGGATTCGACGAGCAGTACTTC.

V and J are TRBV7-9 and TRBJ2-3; D is uncertain. Germline V lookup: CDR1 SEHNR, CDR2 FQNEAQ (reference sequence). This CDR3 is 11 amino acids long. Between the trimmed V and J ends, which lost 3 bases and 6 bases, there was a span of 4 bases. The CDR3 DNA reads as TGTGCCAGCAGCTTTACGGATACGCAGTATTTT. Its protein product is CASSFTDTQYF.

This sequence joins TRBV4-1 and TRBJ2-1; the D is unclear. The V gene lost 1 base and the J gene lost 7 bases, with 23 bases spanning the gap. Germline V gene lookup returns CDR1 MGHRA and CDR2 YSYEKL. The CDR3 consists of 18 residues. This CDR3 is CASSQVVSGSVIENEQFF. CDR3 coding DNA: TGCGCCAGCAGCCAAGTGGTTTCGGGTTCAGTAATTGAGAATGAGCAGTTCTTC.

The CDR3: CASSQASTGASYEQYF. CDR3 nucleotide sequence: TGCGCCAGCAGCCAAGCTTCGACAGGGGCCTCCTACGAGCAGTACTTC. J is TRBJ2-7 and V is TRBV4-3; 8 nucleotides match TRBD1. Trimming removed 1 base from V and 0 bases from J; junction bases left unmatched: 5. The CDR3 extends over 16 amino acids. Germline V CDR1 and CDR2: LGHNA, YSLEER.

The rearrangement joins TRBV6-4 to TRBJ1-1; D is unclear. Deletions cut 0 bases from V and 1 base from J, with 3 bases between. Germline CDR1 is MRHNA and CDR2 is SNTAGT. The CDR3 sequence is 13 residues long. In DNA form, the CDR3 reads TGTGCCAGCAGTGACTCCCAGAACACTGAAGCTTTCTTT. It specifies CASSDSQNTEAFF.

The rearrangement uses TRBV7-9 and TRBJ2-7; D is unresolved. Germline assignment: CDR1 SEHNR and CDR2 FQNEAQ (reference sequence). The CDR3 length is 14 residues. The V end lost 5 bases, the J end lost 2 bases, and 13 bases lay between the germline ends. The DNA of the CDR3 is TGTGCCAGCAGCGGATTCACGGCAACCTACGAGCAGTACTTC. Translating gives CASSGFTATYEQYF.

The genes are TRBV7-6 and TRBJ2-7; 7 bases line up with TRBD2. The V gene's germline CDR1 is SGHVS and CDR2 FNYEAQ. The CDR3 spans 17 residues. Germline trimming cut 1 base from V and 5 bases from J; bases unmatched to any gene: 14. The CDR3 region is CASSLEGAGTLAHEQYF. DNA of the CDR3: TGTGCCAGCAGCTTAGAAGGAGCGGGGACCCTCGCCCACGAGCAGTACTTC.

This chain connects TRBV6-5 to TRBJ1-1; 7 bases align to TRBD1. Germline V gene lookup returns CDR1 MNHEY and CDR2 SVGAGI. V lost 7 bases to trimming and J lost 4 bases; unmatched junction nucleotides: 9. The CDR3 totals 14 residues. The CDR3 nucleotides are TGTGCCAGCACCGCGAACTCAGGGGGCACTGAAGCTTTCTTT. Its translation is CASTANSGGTEAFF.

The chain employs TRBV4-1 and TRBJ1-1; 8 nucleotides agree with TRBD1. Germline V gives CDR1 MGHRA, CDR2 YSYEKL. CDR3 size: 13 residues. The trim removed 4 bases at V and 5 bases at J, leaving 3 bases unmatched. The CDR3 DNA reads TGCGCCAGCAGCCCACAGGGGGGGACTGAAGCTTTCTTT. Translation: CASSPQGGTEAFF.